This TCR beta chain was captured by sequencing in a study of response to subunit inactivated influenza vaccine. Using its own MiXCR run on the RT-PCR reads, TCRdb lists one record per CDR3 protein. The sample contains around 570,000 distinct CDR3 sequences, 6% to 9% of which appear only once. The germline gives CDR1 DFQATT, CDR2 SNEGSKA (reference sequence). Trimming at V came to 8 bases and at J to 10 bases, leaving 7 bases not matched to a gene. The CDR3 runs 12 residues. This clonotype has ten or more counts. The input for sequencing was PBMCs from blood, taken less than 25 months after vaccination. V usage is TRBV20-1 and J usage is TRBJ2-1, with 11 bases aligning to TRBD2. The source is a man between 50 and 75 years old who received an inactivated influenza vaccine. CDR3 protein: CSSRLAGGEQFF. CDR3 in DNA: TGCAGTTCCCGGCTAGCGGGGGGAGAGCAGTTCTTC.